The 26 T cell receptor beta chains given below trace back to one sample, sequenced in a study of cytomegalovirus exposure and HLA in healthy donors (dated by TCRdb to 2015 to 2018). The library was produced with the immunoSEQ multiplex PCR assay. For the multiplex PCR, a mixture combining 60 forward primers for TCR Vbeta segments and 13 reverse primers for TCR Jbeta segments was used. TCRdb limited this immuneACCESS table to in-frame rearrangements with V and J called. A share of clones is missing; checked studies link under half to unresolved V genes, and the rest is unexplained. Across this sample there are 200,000 to 250,000 clones, with about 80% seen only once. Of the sample, around 1.8% falls within the top ten clones. Sequencing input: PBMCs. The receptors derive from a man aged 18-30 years in good health and CMV-seronegative.

The V and J genes are TRBV9 and TRBJ2-3; TRBD2 might be the D (6 bases). V shed 1 base and J shed 6 bases, with 18 bases lying between them. The CDR3 totals 16 residues. The germline gives CDR1 SGDLS, CDR2 YYNGEE. CDR3 protein: CASSVYGASVGDTQYF. CDR3 sequence (DNA): TGTGCCAGCAGCGTATATGGTGCTAGCGTAGGCGATACGCAGTATTTT.

The chain couples TRBV4-2 to TRBJ2-3; 10 bases line up with TRBD2. V dropped 4 bases and J dropped 2; count of bases not matched to a gene: 6. The CDR3 consists of 16 residues. Germline loops: CDR1 LGHNA, CDR2 YNFKEQ. The CDR3, as DNA: TGTGCCAGCAGCCGAAGACTAGCGGGTACCACAGATACGCAGTATTTT. Its protein is CASSRRLAGTTDTQYF.

The chain couples TRBV7-9 to TRBJ1-1; no definite D call. Germline V lookup: CDR1 SEHNR, CDR2 FQNEAQ (reference sequence). Trimming removed 1 base at V and 0 bases at J, with 6 bases between. The CDR3 covers 14 residues. DNA of the CDR3: TGTGCCAGCAGCTTAGGCGTTATGAACACTGAAGCTTTCTTT. It specifies CASSLGVMNTEAFF.

Only one count was recorded for this clone. This chain uses TRBV19 with TRBJ2-2, with D perhaps matching TRBD1 (5 bases). This CDR3 has 14 amino acids. Germline CDR1 LNHDA, CDR2 SQIVND (reference sequence). Trimming took off 7 bases at V and 11 bases at J, with 20 bases between the two ends. In DNA form, the CDR3 reads TGTGCCAGTATGAGTGGCCTTGAAGGGGTAGAGCTGTTTTTT. Encoded protein: CASMSGLEGVELFF.

J is TRBJ2-5 and V is TRBV25-1; TRBD2 agrees at 7 bases. The end of the DNA aligns better with TRBJ2-7, so the J call may be wrong. This CDR3 has 16 amino acids. The V gene's germline CDR1 is MGHDK and CDR2 SYGVNS. In DNA form, the CDR3 reads TGTGCCAGCAGTGAAGGTACTAGCGCTCAAGGGTACGAGCAGTACTTC. It codes for CASSEGTSAQGYEQYF.

This chain links TRBV6-5 with TRBJ2-2; D possibly corresponds to TRBD1 (6 bases). Between the trimmed V and J ends, which lost 5 bases and 5 bases, there was a span of 15 bases. Germline-derived CDR1 and CDR2 are MNHEY and SVGAGI. The CDR3 totals 15 residues. The CDR3 nucleotides read TGTGCCAGCAGTCCCGGCACAGGGTCTACCGGGGAGCTGTTTTTT. Its translation: CASSPGTGSTGELFF.

This sequence joins TRBV4-3 and TRBJ2-3; 7 positions agree with TRBD2. Germline values: CDR1 LGHNA, CDR2 YSLEER. This CDR3 is 19 amino acids long. V lost 1 base, J lost 1 base, and 14 bases stayed unmatched. The CDR3 region is CASSQVGFGGGGGTDTQYF. The CDR3, as DNA: TGCGCCAGCAGCCAAGTAGGGTTTGGGGGGGGTGGGGGCACAGATACGCAGTATTTT.

The chain combines TRBV18 with TRBJ1-3; D not certain. Trimming pared 2 bases from V and 0 bases from J, leaving 11 bases between. From germline, CDR1 is KGHSH and CDR2 LQKENI. The CDR3 runs 16 residues. The CDR3 is CASSPKQPISGNTIYF. In nucleotides, the CDR3 is TGTGCCAGCTCACCAAAACAGCCTATCTCTGGAAACACCATATATTTT. The full variable domain, in which reference TRBV18 and TRBJ1-3 provide the parts outside the CDR3, is NAGVMQNPRHLVRRRGQEARLRCSPMKGHSHVYWYRQLPEEGLKFMVYLQKENIIDESGMPKERFSAEFPKEGPSILRIQQVVRGDSAAYFCASSPKQPISGNTIYFGEGSWLTVV.

The chain carries TRBV11-2 and TRBJ2-3, with D perhaps matching TRBD2 (5 bases). Trimming pared 2 bases from V and 5 bases from J, leaving 14 bases between. Per germline, CDR1 SGHAT and CDR2 FQNNGV. The length of the CDR3 is 15 residues. The CDR3 loop is CASSLSTGLGDTQYF. The CDR3 DNA sequence: TGTGCCAGCAGCTTATCCACGGGGTTAGGAGATACGCAGTATTTT.

The V gene is TRBV7-3, the J gene TRBJ2-3, with TRBD2 matching over 12 bases. V gave up 5 bases and J gave up 4 bases; unmatched junction bases: 7. CDR3 length: 16 residues. Germline V gives CDR1 SGHTA, CDR2 FQGTGA. In DNA, the CDR3 is TGTGCCAGCAGCCCTCGACTAGCGGGGGCAGCAGATACGCAGTATTTT. Protein sequence: CASSPRLAGAADTQYF.

This clone was counted between two and nine times. The chain carries TRBV6-5 and TRBJ2-7, with 7 bases matching TRBD2. V shed 2 bases and J 6 bases; nucleotides not matched to a gene: 10. From germline, CDR1 is MNHEY and CDR2 SVGAGI. The CDR3 has 15 amino acids. The CDR3 nucleotides read TGTGCCAGCAGTTACCCGGCGGGAGTTACGGTCGAGCAGTACTTC. Encoded protein: CASSYPAGVTVEQYF.

Here the CDR3 reads CASSLGISPLHF. The CDR3 DNA sequence: TGTGCCAGCAGCTTAGGTATTTCACCCCTCCACTTT. This sequence joins TRBV7-2 and TRBJ1-6; the D is unclear. Germline assignment: CDR1 SGHTA and CDR2 FQGNSA. V lost 1 base, J lost 9 bases, and 4 bases lay in between. This CDR3 is built from 12 residues.

The genes are TRBV2 and TRBJ1-2; no clear D gene. V lost 6 bases and J 0 bases, leaving 14 bases between the germline ends. The CDR3 runs to 15 residues. Per germline, CDR1 SNHLY and CDR2 FYNNEI. The CDR3 sequence: CASRQNSSPNYGYTF. The CDR3 region has the DNA TGTGCCAGCAGGCAAAACAGCTCGCCTAACTATGGCTACACCTTC.

The chain recombines TRBV19 with TRBJ1-1; D perhaps matches TRBD1 (6 bases). The V end lost 3 bases, the J end lost 6 bases, and 11 bases lay between the germline ends. The CDR3 is 13 residues long. Per germline, CDR1 LNHDA and CDR2 SQIVND (reference sequence). CDR3 loop: CASSILRGPEAFF. In DNA, the CDR3 is TGTGCCAGTAGTATCCTCAGGGGCCCTGAAGCTTTCTTT.

The CDR3 spells CASRGQGGNQPQHF. In nucleotides, the CDR3 is TGTGCCAGCAGAGGACAGGGTGGCAATCAGCCCCAGCATTTT. The chain couples TRBV2 to TRBJ1-5; TRBD1 aligns across 8 bases. CDR1 and CDR2 from the germline V gene are SNHLY and FYNNEI. J was trimmed by 2 bases and V by 6 bases; bases with no gene match: 3. The CDR3 covers 14 residues.

This clone was seen once. This chain joins TRBV6-6 and TRBJ2-1; D is unclear. CDR1 MNHNY and CDR2 SVGAGI come from the germline V gene (reference sequence). The CDR3 loop spans 16 amino acids. Trimming took off 6 bases at V and 0 bases at J, with 15 bases between the two ends. CDR3 region: CASRREVLSSYNEQFF. CDR3 coding DNA: TGTGCCAGCAGGAGAGAGGTCTTGAGCTCCTACAATGAGCAGTTCTTC.

The chain is built from TRBV28 and TRBJ1-1; D unresolved. V lost 8 bases and J 2 bases, leaving 18 bases between the germline ends. Germline V gene data show CDR1 as MDHEN and CDR2 as SYDVKM. The CDR3 sequence is 15 residues long. The DNA of the CDR3 is TGTGCCAGCGTCAATAAGACAAGAAAAAACACTGAAGCTTTCTTT. It yields the protein CASVNKTRKNTEAFF.

The sample holds a few counts of this clone. This chain uses TRBV5-1 with TRBJ2-1, with D perhaps TRBD1 (6 bases). Deletions cut 3 bases from V and 10 bases from J, with 17 bases between. Per germline, CDR1 SGHRS and CDR2 YFSETQ. The CDR3 is made up of 14 amino acids. The CDR3 spells CASSWDTPTGEQFF. The CDR3 region has the DNA TGCGCCAGCAGCTGGGACACCCCTACAGGCGAGCAGTTCTTC.

The V call is TRBV7-9, the J call TRBJ1-3; no firm D call. Germline CDR1 SEHNR, CDR2 FQNEAQ (reference sequence). The V end was cut by 5 bases, the J end by 0 bases, with 5 bases between. This CDR3 is 13 amino acids long. CDR3 sequence: CASSPFSGNTIYF. The CDR3 nucleotides read TGTGCCAGCAGCCCCTTCTCTGGAAACACCATATATTTT.

This clone has only a few counts. The V and J genes are TRBV29-1 and TRBJ1-2; D call uncertain. This CDR3 comprises 12 residues. Germline values: CDR1 SQVTM, CDR2 ANQGSEA. V shed 4 bases and J shed 3 bases, with 9 bases lying between them. CDR3 sequence reads: CSVAGQHYGYTF. As DNA, the CDR3 is TGCAGCGTTGCTGGGCAGCACTATGGCTACACCTTC.

V usage is TRBV5-1 and J usage is TRBJ2-7, with 8 nucleotides matching TRBD1. The CDR3 runs to 13 residues. Trimming cost V 4 bases and J 7 bases; bases outside gene matches: 7. Looked up from germline, CDR1 is SGHRS and CDR2 is YFSETQ. CDR3 in DNA: TGCGCCAGCAGCGATCAGGGGGCTTTTGAGCAGTACTTC. Amino acid sequence: CASSDQGAFEQYF.

CDR3 region: CAISESAGDNQPQHF. The CDR3 nucleotides are TGTGCCATCAGTGAATCAGCAGGGGACAATCAGCCCCAGCATTTT. The J gene is TRBJ1-5, the V gene TRBV10-3; D is perhaps TRBD1 (6 bases). V lost 3 bases and J lost 3, with 12 bases in between. In germline, CDR1 is ENHRY, CDR2 SYGVKD. The CDR3 loop spans 15 amino acids.

CDR3 region: CASSPGQGTGYTF. The CDR3 bases are TGTGCCAGCAGTCCCGGGCAGGGAACTGGCTACACCTTC. J is TRBJ1-2 and V is TRBV6-4; weak D call: TRBD1 (5 bases). The germline gives CDR1 MRHNA, CDR2 SNTAGT. Deletions cut 5 bases from V and 7 bases from J, with 14 bases between. The CDR3 totals 13 residues.

This clone appeared a few times. The chain combines TRBV5-1 with TRBJ2-3; 7 bases line up with TRBD1. Germline CDR1 and CDR2: SGHRS and YFSETQ. V lost 4 bases and J lost 2; bases outside the gene matches: 7. This CDR3 spans 15 amino acids. CDR3 amino acids: CASSPEGGNTDTQYF. In DNA, the CDR3 is TGCGCCAGCAGCCCCGAAGGGGGCAACACAGATACGCAGTATTTT.

In its sample, this clone was seen once. A junction boundary mismatches the germline segment, possibly from a read error. The V and J genes are TRBV7-9 and TRBJ1-1; TRBD1 matches at 7 bases. CDR1 is SEHNR and CDR2 is FQNEAQ in the germline V gene (reference sequence). The CDR3 has 14 amino acids. CDR3 sequence: CSSSSEVQGAEAFF. The CDR3 nucleotides read TGTTCCAGCAGCTCGGAGGTCCAGGGGGCTGAAGCTTTCTTT.

The chain uses TRBV28 and TRBJ2-7, with D perhaps TRBD1 (6 bases). CDR3 length equals 14 residues. Trimming removed 4 bases at V and 7 bases at J, with 17 bases between. Germline V gene lookup returns CDR1 MDHEN and CDR2 SYDVKM. CDR3 nucleotide sequence: TGTGCCAGCAGTTACAGGGTGGGTATTAAGGAGCAGTACTTC. This sequence encodes CASSYRVGIKEQYF.